The 10 T cell receptor beta chains listed next were all sequenced from one sample in a study of persistence of HIV-infected CD4 T cells. Cells were stimulated with CMV-infected fibroblast lysates at 10 ug/mL. Sorted nonresponding memory CD4+ T cells were CD40L-negative, CD69-negative, CD45RO-high. The antigens these receptors bind are not known. Sequencing used immunoSEQ version 4 in survey mode. The data were produced by immunoSEQ multiplex PCR, yet TCRdb's version contains in-frame clones alone and is incomplete. The data hold 40,000 to 50,000 clones, with over 70% observed a single time. This sample comprised CD4+ T cells sorted from PBMCs after roughly 18-hour stimulation, obtained from a patient who received antiretroviral therapy. These receptors originate from an adult man with HIV who was CMV-seropositive.

This rearrangement joins TRBV11-3 to TRBJ1-1; TRBD1 aligns across 12 bases. J lost 4 bases, V lost 5 bases, and 5 bases had no gene match. The CDR3 runs 15 residues. CDR1 is SGHNT, CDR2 YENEEA, per germline. CDR3 coding DNA: TGTGCCAGCAGCCCAGGGACAGGGGGCGGCACTGAAGCTTTCTTT. Encoded protein: CASSPGTGGGTEAFF.

CDR3: CATSRGQVYQETQYF. In DNA, the CDR3 is TGTGCCACCAGCAGGGGACAGGTTTACCAAGAGACCCAGTACTTC. The chain employs TRBV15 and TRBJ2-5, with TRBD1 identical over 8 bases. The CDR3 covers 15 residues. Germline CDR1 LNHNV, CDR2 YYDKDF (reference sequence). V shed 3 bases, J shed 0 bases, and the junction held 3 bases outside the gene matches.

The J gene is TRBJ2-4, the V gene TRBV6-5, with D unclear. Germline V CDR1 and CDR2: MNHEY, SVGAGI. The CDR3 has 11 amino acids. The V end was cut by 7 bases, the J end by 5 bases, with 6 bases between. The CDR3 loop is CASTSQNIQYF. CDR3 DNA: TGTGCCAGCACAAGCCAAAACATTCAGTACTTC.

The rearrangement uses TRBV7-6 and TRBJ2-6; tentatively, D is TRBD1 (5 bases). The CDR3 is made up of 14 amino acids. V lost 5 bases, J lost 4 bases, and 9 bases lay in between. The germline V gene has CDR1 SGHVS and CDR2 FNYEAQ. The CDR3 region is CASSPGNGANVLTF. The CDR3 DNA sequence: TGTGCCAGCAGCCCAGGGAACGGGGCCAACGTCCTGACTTTC.

V gene TRBV4-1 combines with J gene TRBJ1-6, with TRBD1 matching over 9 bases. This CDR3 contains 14 residues. J lost 8 bases, V lost 4 bases, and 3 bases had no gene match. The germline V gene encodes CDR1 MGHRA and CDR2 YSYEKL. CDR3 in amino acids: CASSLRTGDSPLHF. The CDR3 coding sequence is TGCGCCAGCAGCCTGAGGACAGGGGATTCACCCCTCCACTTT.

The chain has TRBV24-1 and TRBJ2-5; 7 bases are a match to TRBD1. V trimming: 5 bases; J trimming: 4 bases; junction bases outside the gene matches: 3. This CDR3 is 13 amino acids long. The germline V gene encodes CDR1 KGHDR and CDR2 SFDVKD. CDR3 sequence (DNA): TGTGCCACCAGTGCGGCAGGGGGAGAGACCCAGTACTTC. As protein: CATSAAGGETQYF.

The chain employs TRBV5-1 and TRBJ1-6; D is ambiguous. The CDR3 runs to 13 residues. Germline V gene sequence: CDR1 SGHRS, CDR2 YFSETQ. V lost 0 bases and J 7 bases, leaving 5 bases between the germline ends. The CDR3 is CASSLASNSPLHF. The CDR3 nucleotides are TGCGCCAGCAGCTTGGCCAGCAATTCACCCCTCCACTTT.

The chain has TRBV19 and TRBJ2-2, with 7 bases aligning to TRBD2. The CDR3 runs to 15 residues. In germline, CDR1 is LNHDA, CDR2 SQIVND (reference sequence). After removal of 4 bases from V and 5 bases from J, the junction contained 7 bases not matched to a gene. CDR3 in DNA: TGTGCCAGTAGTAAGGGAGCGGGGTCTACCGGGGAGCTGTTTTTT. The encoded protein is CASSKGAGSTGELFF. Full variable domain (missing parts from reference TRBV19 and TRBJ2-2): DGGITQSPKYLFRKEGQNVTLSCEQNLNHDAMYWYRQDPGQGLRLIYYSQIVNDFQKGDIAEGYSVSREKKESFPLTVTSAQKNPTAFYLCASSKGAGSTGELFFGEGSRLTVL.

The chain uses TRBV19 and TRBJ2-1; TRBD1 agrees at 9 bases. From germline, CDR1 is LNHDA and CDR2 SQIVND (reference sequence). The CDR3 length is 17 residues. The ends lost 7 bases at V and 1 base at J; junction bases unmatched: 11. CDR3 protein: CASISGGTGRSYNEQFF. CDR3 DNA: TGTGCCAGTATCTCTGGTGGGACAGGGCGATCCTACAATGAGCAGTTCTTC. Drawing the rest from reference TRBV19 and TRBJ2-1, the complete variable domain is DGGITQSPKYLFRKEGQNVTLSCEQNLNHDAMYWYRQDPGQGLRLIYYSQIVNDFQKGDIAEGYSVSREKKESFPLTVTSAQKNPTAFYLCASISGGTGRSYNEQFFGPGTRLTVL.

The gene calls are TRBV19 and TRBJ1-1; a weak D match, TRBD1 (6 bases). The CDR3 contains 13 residues. V shed 6 bases and J shed 4 bases, with 12 bases lying between them. Germline V CDR1 and CDR2: LNHDA, SQIVND (reference sequence). DNA for the CDR3: TGTGCCAGTAGGAAACAGGGAGCCACTGAAGCTTTCTTT. Encoded protein: CASRKQGATEAFF. The full variable domain, in which reference TRBV19 and TRBJ1-1 provide the parts outside the CDR3, is DGGITQSPKYLFRKEGQNVTLSCEQNLNHDAMYWYRQDPGQGLRLIYYSQIVNDFQKGDIAEGYSVSREKKESFPLTVTSAQKNPTAFYLCASRKQGATEAFFGQGTRLTVV.